This T cell receptor beta chain was observed in a study of cytomegalovirus exposure and HLA in healthy donors. PCR involved 60 Vbeta and 13 Jbeta primers. Sequencing used immunoSEQ multiplex PCR; TCRdb keeps in-frame clones, though not all of them. Among 200,000 or so clones listed, about 72% were seen once. Germline assignment: CDR1 SGHDT and CDR2 YYEEEE. V lost 0 bases and J lost 6, with 15 bases in between. This CDR3 contains 16 residues. The receptor comes from a male donor in good health and CMV-seronegative. The V gene is TRBV5-6, the J gene TRBJ2-2, with D perhaps matching TRBD1 (5 bases). Sample: PBMCs. CDR3 DNA sequence: TGTGCCAGCAGCTTGGTGGGGCAGGAAAGGGCCGGGGAGCTGTTTTTT. It yields the protein CASSLVGQERAGELFF.